This T cell receptor beta chain is drawn from a study of breast tumors, draining lymph nodes, adjacent tissues. Overall study results and limits: Compared with lymph nodes, tumors were less diverse; compared with nontumor tissue, more.

With respect to this clonotype: Its antigen is undetermined. Given a much more abundant clone one base away, this may be a read error.

MiXCR, applied by TCRdb to the multiplex PCR reads, yields one record per CDR3 protein. The sample records 45,000 to 60,000 distinct CDR3 sequences, 23% being singletons. The CDR3 spans 16 residues. Germline CDR1 and CDR2: SGHDT and YYEEEE. The gene calls are TRBV5-6 and TRBJ1-5, with 8 bases that match TRBD1. Sequencing input: breast tumor tissue. The receptor was derived from a female donor with breast cancer. Some clones in this sample may be carry-over from other donors' samples. CDR3 protein: CASRTYRGYSSQPQHF. CDR3 bases: TGTGCCAGCAGAACTTACAGGGGGTATAGCAGTCAGCCCCAGCATTTT.